What follows is one TCR beta chain and its context. These data are taken from a study of blood T cell repertoires in COVID-19. Study details: T cells, B-cell-depleted T cells, or PBMCs provided the cDNA or gDNA that served as material.

TCRdb's table, derived via immunoSEQ multiplex PCR, lists solely in-frame clones and lacks some. Here the sample spans roughly 86,000 clones, roughly 91% being singletons. CDR1 is LNHDA and CDR2 is SQIVND in the germline V gene (reference sequence). Trimming removed 3 bases at V and 5 bases at J, with 11 bases between. This CDR3 region has 13 residues. This sequence originates from a woman aged 45-59 years in a cohort sampled during active COVID-19. Material for sequencing was peripheral blood. This chain uses TRBV19 with TRBJ2-7, with a tentative D call TRBD1 (5 bases). The CDR3 protein is CASSIRQGDEQYF. As DNA, the CDR3 is TGTGCCAGTAGTATTAGGCAGGGCGACGAGCAGTACTTC. Complete variable domain (other parts from reference TRBV19 and TRBJ2-7): DGGITQSPKYLFRKEGQNVTLSCEQNLNHDAMYWYRQDPGQGLRLIYYSQIVNDFQKGDIAEGYSVSREKKESFPLTVTSAQKNPTAFYLCASSIRQGDEQYFGPGTRLTVT.